This TCR beta chain was sequenced during a study of regulatory T cells in long-lasting Graves disease. The authors built TCR beta libraries using iRepertoire HTBI primers and Arm-PCR of CDR3 regions. Per the authors' pipeline: From all samples, identification returned 14 TRBJ and about 60 TRBV segments. TCRdb reanalysed the multiplex PCR reads using MiXCR and keeps one entry per CDR3 protein. These V and J calls derive from TCRdb rather than the authors' analysis. The table has roughly 560,000 distinct CDR3 sequences, around 13% seen once. With regard to this clonotype: No antigen is known for it.

General observations from the study: Newly diagnosed patients shared 966 public clonotypes; persistent patients shared around 2,500.

Time point meaning: newly diagnosed GD, antithyroid drugs for less than 3 months. Preparation of the TCR library used RNA extracted from PBMCs. Recruitment took place at an endocrinology department in Xi'an, China. These data are also associated with another study on T cells in Graves' hyperthyroidism and ophthalmopathy.

The source material was peripheral blood mononuclear cells (PBMCs), sampled at new diagnosis, from a patient treated with antithyroid drugs. This clonotype was sampled from a woman in her 30s with Graves disease.

CDR3 protein: CASRGSGRAYEQFF. The CDR3 DNA follows: TGTGCCAGCAGAGGAAGCGGGAGGGCCTATGAGCAGTTCTTC. The genes are TRBV6-2 or TRBV6-3 and TRBJ2-1, with 10 bases identical to TRBD2. This CDR3 contains 14 residues. Germline loops: CDR1 MNHEY, CDR2 SVGEGT. J was trimmed by 8 bases and V by 6 bases; bases with no gene match: 7.